Below are 4 T cell receptor beta chains sequenced from a single sample in a study of blood T cells in healthy people across ages. Sample-barcoded 5' priming and a J-beta primer mix drove a second PCR of about 7 to 11 cycles. TCRdb recomputed calls from the 5' RACE reads with MiXCR, one row per CDR3 protein. The profile shows roughly 800,000 distinct CDR3 sequences, roughly 35% of them singletons. The sequencing input was blood. These receptors originate from a man younger than 30 in good health.

This clonotype has a count of ten or more. V is TRBV12-3 or TRBV12-4 and J is TRBJ2-3, with D uncertain. The CDR3 length is 15 residues. V was shortened by 1 base and J by 2 bases, with 10 bases between the two germline ends. The CDR3 protein is CASSLGNRYTDTQYF. CDR3 coding DNA: TGTGCCAGCAGTTTAGGGAACAGATACACAGATACGCAGTATTTT.

The chain is built from TRBV25-1 and TRBJ2-3; tentatively, D is TRBD1 (8 bases). Trimming took off 6 bases at V and 4 bases at J, with 14 bases between the two ends. CDR1 is MGHDK, CDR2 SYGVNS, per germline. The CDR3 spans 14 residues. CDR3 in amino acids: CASRQGGGSDTQYF. CDR3 sequence (DNA): TGTGCCAGCAGACAGGGGGGAGGGTCAGATACGCAGTATTTT.

This clonotype was picked up a small number of times. The chain links TRBV20-1 to TRBJ2-3, with D uncertain. Germline CDR1 DFQATT, CDR2 SNEGSKA (reference sequence). V was shortened by 1 base and J by 4 bases, with 9 bases between the two germline ends. The CDR3 runs 13 residues. The CDR3 coding sequence is TGCAGTGCTAGAGTGGACCTGCCAGATACGCAGTATTTT. Its protein is CSARVDLPDTQYF.

The V gene is TRBV4-1, the J gene TRBJ1-5; D not certain. Germline lookup yields CDR1 MGHRA and CDR2 YSYEKL. V was cut by 0 bases and J by 11 bases, with 14 bases left in between. The CDR3 covers 14 residues. CDR3 DNA: TGCGCCAGCAGCCAAGATGATCGGGCCCCCTCCCAGCATTTT. Translated, it gives CASSQDDRAPSQHF.